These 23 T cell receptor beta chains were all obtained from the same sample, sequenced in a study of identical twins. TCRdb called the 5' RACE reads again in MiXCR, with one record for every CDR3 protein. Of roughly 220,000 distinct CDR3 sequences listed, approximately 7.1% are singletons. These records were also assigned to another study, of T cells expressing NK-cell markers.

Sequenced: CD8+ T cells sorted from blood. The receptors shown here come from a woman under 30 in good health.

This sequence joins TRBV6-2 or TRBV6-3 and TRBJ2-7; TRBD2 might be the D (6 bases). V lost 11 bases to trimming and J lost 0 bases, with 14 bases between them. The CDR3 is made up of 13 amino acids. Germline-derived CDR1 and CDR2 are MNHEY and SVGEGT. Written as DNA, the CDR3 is TGTGCCGCGGGGTTGGCTATCTCCTACGAGCAGTACTTC. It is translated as CAAGLAISYEQYF.

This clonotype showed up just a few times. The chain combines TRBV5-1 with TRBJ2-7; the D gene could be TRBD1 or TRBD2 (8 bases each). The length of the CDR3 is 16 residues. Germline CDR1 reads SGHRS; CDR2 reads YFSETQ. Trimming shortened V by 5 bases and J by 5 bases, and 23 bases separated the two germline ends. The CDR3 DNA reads TGCGCCAGCAGTGGGACAGGCCGTAGCGGGGAAGACGAGCAGTACTTC. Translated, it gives CASSGTGRSGEDEQYF. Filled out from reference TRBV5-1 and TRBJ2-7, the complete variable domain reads KAGVTQTPRYLIKTRGQQVTLSCSPISGHRSVSWYQQTPGQGLQFLFEYFSETQRNKGNFPGRFSGRQFSNSRSEMNVSTLELGDSALYLCASSGTGRSGEDEQYFGPGTRLTVT.

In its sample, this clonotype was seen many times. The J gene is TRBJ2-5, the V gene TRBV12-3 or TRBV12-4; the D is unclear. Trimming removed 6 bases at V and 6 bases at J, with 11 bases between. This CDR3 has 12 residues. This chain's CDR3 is CASRALEKTQYF. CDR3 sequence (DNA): TGTGCCAGCAGGGCCCTGGAGAAGACCCAGTACTTC.

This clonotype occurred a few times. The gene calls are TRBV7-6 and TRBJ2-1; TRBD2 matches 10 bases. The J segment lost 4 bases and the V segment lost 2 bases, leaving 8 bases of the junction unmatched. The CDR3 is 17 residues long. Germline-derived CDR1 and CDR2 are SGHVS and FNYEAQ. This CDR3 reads CASSLIASGSLYNEQFF. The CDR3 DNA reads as TGTGCCAGCAGCTTAATTGCTAGCGGGAGCCTTTACAATGAGCAGTTCTTC.

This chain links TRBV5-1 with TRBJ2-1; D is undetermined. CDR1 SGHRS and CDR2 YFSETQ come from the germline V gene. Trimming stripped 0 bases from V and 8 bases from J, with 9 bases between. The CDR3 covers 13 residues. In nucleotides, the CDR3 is TGCGCCAGCAGCTTGGGCCCACCGGATGAGCAGTTCTTC. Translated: CASSLGPPDEQFF.

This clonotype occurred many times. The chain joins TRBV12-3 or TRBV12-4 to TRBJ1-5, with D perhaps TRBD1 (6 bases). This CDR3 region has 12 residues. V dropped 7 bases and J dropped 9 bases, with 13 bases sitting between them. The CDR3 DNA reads TGTGCCAGCACCGAGGGGGGTCGGCCCCAGCATTTT. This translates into CASTEGGRPQHF.

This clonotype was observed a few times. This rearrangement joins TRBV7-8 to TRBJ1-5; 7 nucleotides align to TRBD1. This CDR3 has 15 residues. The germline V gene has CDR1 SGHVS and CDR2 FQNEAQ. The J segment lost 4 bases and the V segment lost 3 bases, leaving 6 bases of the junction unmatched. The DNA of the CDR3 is TGTGCCAGCAGCTTGCGAGGGGACAGAAATCAGCCCCAGCATTTT. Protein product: CASSLRGDRNQPQHF. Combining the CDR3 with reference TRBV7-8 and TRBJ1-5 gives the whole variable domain GAGVSQSPRYKVAKRGQDVALRCDPISGHVSLFWYQQALGQGPEFLTYFQNEAQLDKSGLPSDRFFAERPEGSVSTLKIQRTQQEDSAVYLCASSLRGDRNQPQHFGDGTRLSIL.

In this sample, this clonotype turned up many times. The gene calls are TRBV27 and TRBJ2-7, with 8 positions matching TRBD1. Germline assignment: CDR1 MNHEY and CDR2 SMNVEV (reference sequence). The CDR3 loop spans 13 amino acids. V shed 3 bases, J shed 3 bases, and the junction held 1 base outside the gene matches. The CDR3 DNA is TGTGCCAGCAGTTTCGGGACAGGCTACGAGCAGTACTTC. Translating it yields CASSFGTGYEQYF.

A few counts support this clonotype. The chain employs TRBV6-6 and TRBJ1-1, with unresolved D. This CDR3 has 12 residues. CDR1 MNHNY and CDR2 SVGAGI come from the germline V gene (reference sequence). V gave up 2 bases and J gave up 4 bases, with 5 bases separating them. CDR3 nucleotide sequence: TGTGCCAGCAGTTACCCACCCACTGAAGCTTTCTTT. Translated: CASSYPPTEAFF.

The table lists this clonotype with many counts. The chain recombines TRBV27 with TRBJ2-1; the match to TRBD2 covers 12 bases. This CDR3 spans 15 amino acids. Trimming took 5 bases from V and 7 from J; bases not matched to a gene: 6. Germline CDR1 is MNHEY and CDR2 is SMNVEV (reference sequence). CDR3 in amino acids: CASSPLAGGQNEQFF. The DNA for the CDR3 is TGTGCCAGCAGTCCGCTAGCGGGAGGGCAAAATGAGCAGTTCTTC.

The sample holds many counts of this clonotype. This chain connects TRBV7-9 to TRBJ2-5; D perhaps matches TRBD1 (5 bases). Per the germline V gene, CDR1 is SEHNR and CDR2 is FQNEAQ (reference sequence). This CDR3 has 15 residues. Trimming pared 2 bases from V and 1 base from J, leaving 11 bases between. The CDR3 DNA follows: TGTGCCAGCAGCTTAATCCGACAGCCCCAAGAGACCCAGTACTTC. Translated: CASSLIRQPQETQYF. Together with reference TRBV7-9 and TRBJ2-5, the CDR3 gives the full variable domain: DTGVSQNPRHKITKRGQNVTFRCDPISEHNRLYWYRQTLGQGPEFLTYFQNEAQLEKSRLLSDRFSAERPKGSFSTLEIQRTEQGDSAMYLCASSLIRQPQETQYFGPGTRLLVL.

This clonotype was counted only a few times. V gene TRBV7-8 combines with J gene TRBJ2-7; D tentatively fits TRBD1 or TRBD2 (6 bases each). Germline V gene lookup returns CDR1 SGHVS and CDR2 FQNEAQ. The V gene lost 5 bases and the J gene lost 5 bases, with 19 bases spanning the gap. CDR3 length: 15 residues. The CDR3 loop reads CASSREQGGGDEQYF. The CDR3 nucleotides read TGTGCCAGCAGCCGCGAACAGGGAGGCGGCGACGAGCAGTACTTC.

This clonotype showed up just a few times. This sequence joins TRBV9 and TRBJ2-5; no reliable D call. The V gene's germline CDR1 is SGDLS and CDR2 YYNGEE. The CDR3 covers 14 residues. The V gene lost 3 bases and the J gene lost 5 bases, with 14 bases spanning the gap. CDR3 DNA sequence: TGTGCCAGCAGCGGCTTAGGTGGTGTGGAGACCCAGTACTTC. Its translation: CASSGLGGVETQYF. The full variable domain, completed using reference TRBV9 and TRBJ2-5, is DSGVTQTPKHLITATGQRVTLRCSPRSGDLSVYWYQQSLDQGLQFLIQYYNGEERAKGNILERFSAQQFPDLHSELNLSSLELGDSALYFCASSGLGGVETQYFGPGTRLLVL.

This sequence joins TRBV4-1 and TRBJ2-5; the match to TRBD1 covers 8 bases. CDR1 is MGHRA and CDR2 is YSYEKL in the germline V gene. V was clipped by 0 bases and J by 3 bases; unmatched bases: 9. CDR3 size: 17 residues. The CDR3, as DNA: TGCGCCAGCAGCCAAGAATACCTTCCGGGACAGGAAGAGACCCAGTACTTC. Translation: CASSQEYLPGQEETQYF.

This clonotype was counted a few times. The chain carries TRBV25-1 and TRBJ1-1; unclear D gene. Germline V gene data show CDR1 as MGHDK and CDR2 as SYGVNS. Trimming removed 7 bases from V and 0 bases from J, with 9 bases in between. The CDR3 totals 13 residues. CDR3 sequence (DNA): TGTGCCAGCACCGGCGAGATGAACACTGAAGCTTTCTTT. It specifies CASTGEMNTEAFF.

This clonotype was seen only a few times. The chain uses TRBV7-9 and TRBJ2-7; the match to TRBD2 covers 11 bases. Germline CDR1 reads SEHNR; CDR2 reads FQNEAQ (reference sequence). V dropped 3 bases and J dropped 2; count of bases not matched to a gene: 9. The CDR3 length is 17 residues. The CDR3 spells CASSFADMTSGTYEQYF. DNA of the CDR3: TGTGCCAGCAGCTTCGCAGACATGACTAGCGGGACCTACGAGCAGTACTTC.

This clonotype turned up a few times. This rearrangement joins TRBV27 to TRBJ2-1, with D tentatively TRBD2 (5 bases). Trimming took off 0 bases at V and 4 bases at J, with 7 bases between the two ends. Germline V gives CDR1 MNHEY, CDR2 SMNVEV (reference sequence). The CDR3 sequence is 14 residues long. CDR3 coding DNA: TGTGCCAGCAGTTTATCGCGGGTATACAATGAGCAGTTCTTC. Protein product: CASSLSRVYNEQFF.

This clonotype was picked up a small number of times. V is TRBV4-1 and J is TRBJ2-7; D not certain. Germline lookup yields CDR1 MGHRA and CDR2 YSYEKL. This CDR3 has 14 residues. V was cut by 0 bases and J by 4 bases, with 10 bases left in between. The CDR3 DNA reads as TGCGCCAGCAGCCAAGATCCCGAAACTTACGAGCAGTACTTC. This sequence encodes CASSQDPETYEQYF.

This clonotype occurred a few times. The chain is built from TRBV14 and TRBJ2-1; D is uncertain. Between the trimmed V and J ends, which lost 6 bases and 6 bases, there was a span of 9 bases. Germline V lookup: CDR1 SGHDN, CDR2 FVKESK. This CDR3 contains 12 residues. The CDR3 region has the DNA TGTGCCAGCAGGGCATTCTCCAATGAGCAGTTCTTC. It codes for CASRAFSNEQFF.

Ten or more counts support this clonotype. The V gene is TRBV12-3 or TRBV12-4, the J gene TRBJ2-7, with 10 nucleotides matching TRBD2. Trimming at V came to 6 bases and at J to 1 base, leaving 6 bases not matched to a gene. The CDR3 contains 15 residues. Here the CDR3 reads CASSPTSGMSYEQYF. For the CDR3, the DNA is TGTGCCAGCAGCCCTACTAGCGGGATGTCCTACGAGCAGTACTTC.

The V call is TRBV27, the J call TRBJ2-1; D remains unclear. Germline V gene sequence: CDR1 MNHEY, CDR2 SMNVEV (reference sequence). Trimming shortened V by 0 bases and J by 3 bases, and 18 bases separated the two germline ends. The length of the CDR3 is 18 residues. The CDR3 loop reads CASSLSRNSRTNYNEQFF. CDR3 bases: TGTGCCAGCAGTTTATCGAGAAACAGCCGAACAAACTACAATGAGCAGTTCTTC.

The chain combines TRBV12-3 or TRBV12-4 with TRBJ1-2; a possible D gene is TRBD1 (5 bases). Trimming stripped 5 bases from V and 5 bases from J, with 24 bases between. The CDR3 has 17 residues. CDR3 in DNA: TGTGCCAGCAGTGTTAGCCGCCCGGGGGGAGACAGTTATGGCTACACCTTC. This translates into CASSVSRPGGDSYGYTF.

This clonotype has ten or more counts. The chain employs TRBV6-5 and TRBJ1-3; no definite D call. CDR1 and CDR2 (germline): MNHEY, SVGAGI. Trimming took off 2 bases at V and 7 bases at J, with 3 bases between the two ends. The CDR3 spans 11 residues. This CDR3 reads CASSYGNTIYF. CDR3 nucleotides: TGTGCCAGCAGTTACGGGAACACCATATATTTT.